The 9 T cell receptor beta chains given below trace back to one sample, sequenced in a study of alternative splicing in chronic myeloid leukemia remission. Time point: chronic-phase CML before TKI therapy (screening/day 1). Poly-A-selected mRNA from approximately 1 ug total RNA formed the libraries. From the bulk RNA-seq reads, TCRdb lists one entry per CDR3 protein and no DNA. The repertoire table contains around 90 distinct CDR3 sequences. This specimen consisted of PBMCs or total blood leukocytes (not recorded which), obtained at diagnosis. Receptor source: an adult with chronic myeloid leukemia.

The chain uses TRBV19 and TRBJ1-1. This CDR3 has 16 residues. Germline CDR1 is LNHDA and CDR2 is SQIVND (reference sequence). The CDR3 sequence is CASSSTGGRWWTEAFF. The full variable domain, its missing parts supplied by reference TRBV19 and TRBJ1-1, is DGGITQSPKYLFRKEGQNVTLSCEQNLNHDAMYWYRQDPGQGLRLIYYSQIVNDFQKGDIAEGYSVSREKKESFPLTVTSAQKNPTAFYLCASSSTGGRWWTEAFFGQGTRLTVV.

The chain has TRBV4-2 and TRBJ1-3. The CDR3 sequence is 17 residues long. Germline V CDR1 and CDR2: LGHNA, YNFKEQ. This chain's CDR3 is CASSQDPLWGRGNTIYF.

The chain uses TRBV5-1 and TRBJ1-5. Per the germline V gene, CDR1 is SGHRS and CDR2 is YFSETQ. The CDR3 is made up of 14 amino acids. This CDR3 reads CASSLVSLNGPQHF.

This chain joins TRBV12-3 or TRBV12-4 and TRBJ1-5. The CDR3 has 15 residues. CDR3 in amino acids: CASRLQGRGNQPQHF.

The rearrangement links TRBV3-1 to TRBJ1-3. The germline V gene has CDR1 LGHDT and CDR2 YNNKEL (reference sequence). This CDR3 region has 20 residues. Here the CDR3 reads CASSSSRDTARFNSGNTIYF.

This chain's CDR3 is CASSLSSTGELFF. The rearrangement links TRBV7-3 to TRBJ2-2; the D gene TCRdb calls, TRBD2, cannot be checked with no DNA. This CDR3 has 13 residues. CDR1 and CDR2 (germline): SGHTA, FQGTGA.

The chain carries TRBV5-5 and TRBJ2-2; TCRdb reports TRBD2, a call that lacks DNA to check it against. CDR3 size: 15 residues. Germline CDR1 and CDR2: SGHKS and YYEKEE (reference sequence). CDR3 residues: CASSLNGARTGELFF. Complete variable domain (other parts from reference TRBV5-5 and TRBJ2-2): DAGVTQSPTHLIKTRGQQVTLRCSPISGHKSVSWYQQVLGQGPQFIFQYYEKEERGRGNFPDRFSARQFPNYSSELNVNALLLGDSALYLCASSLNGARTGELFFGEGSRLTVL.

This clonotype was recorded once. The V and J genes are TRBV12-3 or TRBV12-4 and TRBJ1-1. This CDR3 is 13 amino acids long. CDR3 residues: CASGRGENTEAFF.

The chain links TRBV6-2 or TRBV6-3 to TRBJ2-7; the TCRdb call, TRBD1, lacks DNA for checking. The CDR3 runs to 16 residues. Looked up from germline, CDR1 is MNHEY and CDR2 is SVGEGT. CDR3 loop: CASRPNGQGSSYEQYF.